This T cell receptor (beta chain) is drawn from a study of metastatic and nonmetastatic thyroid tumors. Trimming stripped 1 base from V and 3 bases from J, with 5 bases between. This CDR3 comprises 13 residues. CDR1 and CDR2 (germline): PRHDT, FYEKMQ (reference sequence). Patients underwent thyroid surgery, and none had received any treatment before it. TCRdb called clones again from the PCR reads with MiXCR. This sample has about 42,000 clones, with 9.5% to 13% found just once. This clone was seen many times. The chain joins TRBV13 to TRBJ2-3; D not resolved. The TCR comes from a male donor with papillary thyroid cancer or a benign thyroid nodule (not recorded which). Some clones in this sample may be carry-over from other donors' samples. The specimen sequenced was blood. CDR3 residues: CASSLDYTDTQYF. CDR3 coding DNA: TGTGCCAGCAGCTTAGACTATACAGATACGCAGTATTTT.